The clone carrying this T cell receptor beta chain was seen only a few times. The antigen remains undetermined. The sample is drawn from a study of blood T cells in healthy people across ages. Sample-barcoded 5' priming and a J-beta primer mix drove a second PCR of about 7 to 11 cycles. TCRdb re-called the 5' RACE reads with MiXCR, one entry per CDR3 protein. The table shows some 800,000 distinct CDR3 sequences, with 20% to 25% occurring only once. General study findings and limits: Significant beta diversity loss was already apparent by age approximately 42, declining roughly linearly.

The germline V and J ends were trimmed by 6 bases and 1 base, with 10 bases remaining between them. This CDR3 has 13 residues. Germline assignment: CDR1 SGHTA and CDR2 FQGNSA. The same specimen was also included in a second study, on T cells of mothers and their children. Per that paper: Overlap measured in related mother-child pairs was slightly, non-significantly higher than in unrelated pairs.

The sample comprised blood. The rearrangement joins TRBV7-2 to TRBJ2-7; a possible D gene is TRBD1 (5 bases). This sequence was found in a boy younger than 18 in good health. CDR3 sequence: CASRMQGSYEQYF. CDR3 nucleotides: TGTGCCAGCAGGATGCAGGGATCCTACGAGCAGTACTTC.